The 2 T cell receptor beta chains reported below all come from one sample, sequenced in a study of T cell responses to AZD1222 COVID-19 vaccine. Sequenced by immunoSEQ multiplex PCR; TCRdb stores in-frame clones only, minus some. The table lists some 150,000 clones, about 90% of them singletons, with roughly 9.7% in the top ten. The sequenced sample was peripheral blood, obtained 28 days after the second AZD1222 dose. The receptors were gathered from an adult who received the AZD1222 COVID-19 vaccine.

About this clone: Other DNA sequences from this sample encode an identical CDR3 as well. This chain connects TRBV4-1 to TRBJ2-1, with 11 bases fitting TRBD2. Germline trimming cut 1 base from V and 0 bases from J; bases unmatched to any gene: 5. The CDR3 consists of 18 residues. CDR1 is MGHRA and CDR2 is YSYEKL in the germline V gene. The CDR3 DNA reads TGCGCCAGCAGCCAAGCCGGGACTAGCGGAAGCTCCTACAATGAGCAGTTCTTC. As protein: CASSQAGTSGSSYNEQFF.

Only a few counts were recorded for this clone. The rearrangement joins TRBV3-1 (or the pseudogene TRBV3-2) to TRBJ2-7; D unresolved. The CDR3 extends over 15 amino acids. The V end was cut by 3 bases, the J end by 0 bases, with 12 bases between. Germline lookup yields CDR1 LGHDT and CDR2 YNNKEL (reference sequence). The CDR3 bases are TGTGCCAGCAGCCAGAAAGGTTTCCCCTCCTACGAGCAGTACTTC. Translation gives CASSQKGFPSYEQYF.